This TCR beta chain was found in a study of blood T cell repertoires in COVID-19. TCRdb keeps only in-frame clones here, not all; method: immunoSEQ multiplex PCR. The sample holds fewer than 200,000 clones, approximately 85% seen once. In its sample, this clone was seen a few times. CDR1 is MNHEY, CDR2 SVGEGT, per germline. The CDR3 extends over 14 amino acids. V was pared by 6 bases and J by 6 bases, with 15 bases between. The V and J genes are TRBV6-2 or TRBV6-3 and TRBJ2-1; the D is unclear. Source material: peripheral blood. The source of this sequence is a man aged 35-49 years who had recovered from COVID-19. DNA of the CDR3: TGTGCCAGCAGCCGTCGCACACAAAGCAATGAGCAGTTCTTC. It translates to CASSRRTQSNEQFF.